These 14 T cell receptor beta chains originate from one sample sequenced in a study of monozygotic twins with inflammatory bowel disease. Following a re-call of the 5' RACE reads, TCRdb has one entry per CDR3 protein and lacks DNA. Its table lists fewer than 350,000 distinct CDR3 sequences. The specimen sequenced was blood. Receptor source: a human donor with ulcerative colitis or Crohn's disease, or a healthy co-twin of an affected twin (not recorded which).

The CDR3: CSARGQTTYEQYF. This chain uses TRBV20-1 with TRBJ2-7; with no DNA, the TCRdb D assignment of TRBD1 cannot be verified. Per the germline V gene, CDR1 is DFQATT and CDR2 is SNEGSKA (reference sequence). CDR3 size: 13 residues.

V usage is TRBV2 and J usage is TRBJ2-1; TCRdb's assignment of TRBD1 cannot be checked, as there is no DNA. The CDR3 loop spans 14 amino acids. CDR1 and CDR2 (germline): SNHLY, FYNNEI. The chain's CDR3 is CATEGQVRNNEQFF.

The chain couples TRBV5-4 to TRBJ2-6; TCRdb calls TRBD1, which cannot be checked without DNA. The CDR3 totals 18 residues. Looked up from germline, CDR1 is SGHNT and CDR2 is YYREEE (reference sequence). The CDR3 reads CASSRRQGLLSGANVLTF.

This chain links TRBV20-1 with TRBJ2-3. Germline V gene lookup returns CDR1 DFQATT and CDR2 SNEGSKA (reference sequence). The CDR3 is 12 residues long. The CDR3 is CSARSEVDTQYF.

The V gene is TRBV5-1, the J gene TRBJ1-5. CDR1 SGHRS and CDR2 YFSETQ come from the germline V gene. This CDR3 is built from 14 residues. CDR3 in amino acids: CASSLDNLNQPQHF.

The gene calls are TRBV7-3 and TRBJ2-1; TCRdb outputs TRBD2, but without DNA this stays unchecked. Germline CDR1 SGHTA, CDR2 FQGTGA. The CDR3 length is 16 residues. The CDR3 spells CASSLIAGGSYNEQFF.

V is TRBV27 and J is TRBJ1-1; TCRdb proposes TRBD1, but this gene call is untestable without DNA. This CDR3 is built from 15 residues. Germline V gives CDR1 MNHEY, CDR2 SMNVEV (reference sequence). CDR3 residues: CASKPLGEMNTEAFF.

The chain combines TRBV7-9 with TRBJ1-2; absent DNA, TCRdb's TRBD1 call cannot be checked. The CDR3 extends over 13 amino acids. Looked up from germline, CDR1 is SEHNR and CDR2 is FQNEAQ (reference sequence). The CDR3 is CASSKGGNYGYTF.

This chain links TRBV2 with TRBJ2-5; TCRdb proposes TRBD1, but this gene call is untestable without DNA. The CDR3 contains 13 residues. Looked up from germline, CDR1 is SNHLY and CDR2 is FYNNEI. CDR3 region: CASRRDVQETQYF.

This rearrangement joins TRBV12-3 or TRBV12-4 to TRBJ1-5; TCRdb's D call, TRBD1, is unchecked because there is no DNA. This CDR3 is 18 amino acids long. CDR3 protein: CASSFGEGGDGSNQPQHF.

The chain recombines TRBV18 with TRBJ2-3; TCRdb's assignment of TRBD2 cannot be checked, as there is no DNA. The germline gives CDR1 KGHSH, CDR2 LQKENI. The length of the CDR3 is 14 residues. The CDR3 loop is CASSGTSGTDTQYF.

This sequence joins TRBV11-1 and TRBJ2-1; the TCRdb call, TRBD2, lacks DNA for checking. Germline loops: CDR1 SGHAT, CDR2 FQDESV (reference sequence). This CDR3 is built from 18 residues. CDR3 region: CASSSRTSGASSYNEQFF.

This CDR3 reads CASSSGVNRGVGQFF. The rearrangement joins TRBV5-4 to TRBJ2-1; the D call from TCRdb, TRBD1, cannot be confirmed without DNA. The CDR3 sequence is 15 residues long. CDR1 is SGHNT, CDR2 YYREEE, per germline (reference sequence).

The V call is TRBV5-6, the J call TRBJ2-5. The germline V gene encodes CDR1 SGHDT and CDR2 YYEEEE. The CDR3 length is 13 residues. CDR3 loop: CASSMQDQETQYF.